This TCR beta chain was sequenced during a study of T cell responses to AZD1222 COVID-19 vaccine. Measured with immunoSEQ multiplex PCR; TCRdb has only the in-frame clones, and not every one. The repertoire has roughly 110,000 clones, 70% to 90% of them found once; the top ten carry around 4.9%. The germline V gene has CDR1 MNHEY and CDR2 SMNVEV (reference sequence). V shed 5 bases and J 2 bases; nucleotides not matched to a gene: 6. The CDR3 loop spans 14 amino acids. This clone has just one count. Whether given at about 4 or about 12 weeks, second doses were pooled. The receptor's source is an adult who received the AZD1222 COVID-19 vaccine. This sequence joins TRBV27 and TRBJ2-7; 7 bases are shared with TRBD1. Sequenced material: peripheral blood, taken 28 days after the second AZD1222 dose. This CDR3 reads CASSPWDSPYEQYF. In DNA, the CDR3 is TGTGCCAGCAGTCCGTGGGACAGCCCCTACGAGCAGTACTTC.